The 10 T cell receptor beta chains below all came from one sample that was sequenced in a study of vaccination effects on CD4 cells after COVID-19 (dated by TCRdb to between 2021 and 2023). These receptors have no known antigen. Receptors were amplified or captured by the immunoSEQ multiplex PCR assay. The clones in this table, taken by TCRdb from immuneACCESS, are in-frame only. Not every clone is retained; where verified, under half of the shortfall comes from an unresolved V gene, and the cause of the rest is unknown. The sample table shows 40,000 to 55,000 clones, and 60% to 80% are seen once. Jointly, the top ten make up around 8.1% of the sample. After around ten days of culture, CD4+ T cells were isolated with the EasySep CD4+ T cell isolation kit. This sample comprised CD4+ T cells from PBMCs cultured without peptide, obtained before COVID-19 vaccination. These receptors were obtained from a human donor who had a prior SARS-CoV-2 infection.

The chain employs TRBV27 and TRBJ2-3; weak D call: TRBD1 (7 bases). Trimming stripped 2 bases from V and 2 bases from J, with 14 bases between. CDR3 size: 16 residues. CDR1 MNHEY and CDR2 SMNVEV come from the germline V gene (reference sequence). CDR3 residues: CASSLGGGSYTDTQYF. CDR3 bases: TGTGCCAGCAGTTTAGGAGGGGGCTCCTACACAGATACGCAGTATTTT.

This chain connects TRBV18 to TRBJ1-1; 11 bases fit TRBD1. The germline V gene encodes CDR1 KGHSH and CDR2 LQKENI. V was pared by 3 bases and J by 4 bases, with 7 bases of the junction left unmatched. The CDR3 sequence is 16 residues long. This CDR3 reads CASSPRTGGEGTEAFF. The CDR3 DNA reads TGTGCCAGCTCACCTAGGACAGGGGGCGAGGGCACTGAAGCTTTCTTT.

The chain carries TRBV2 and TRBJ1-6; D might be TRBD1 (5 bases). Trimming removed 6 bases at V and 0 bases at J, with 15 bases between. The CDR3 is 17 amino acids. Germline V gene data show CDR1 as SNHLY and CDR2 as FYNNEI. CDR3: CASRPRQLGSYNSPLHF. The CDR3 DNA reads TGTGCCAGCAGACCCAGACAGTTGGGCTCCTATAATTCACCCCTCCACTTT.

The chain employs TRBV4-3 and TRBJ2-1; D could derive from TRBD1 or TRBD2 (5 bases each). CDR1 LGHNA and CDR2 YSLEER come from the germline V gene. The CDR3 is made up of 17 amino acids. Trimming left V 0 bases short and J 0 bases short, with 12 bases between. CDR3 amino acids: CASSQDGRGGSYNEQFF. The DNA for the CDR3 is TGCGCCAGCAGCCAAGACGGACGGGGCGGCTCCTACAATGAGCAGTTCTTC.

The V gene is TRBV9, the J gene TRBJ2-1; D is possibly TRBD1 (5 bases). The germline V gene has CDR1 SGDLS and CDR2 YYNGEE. The CDR3 sequence is 14 residues long. Trimming shortened V by 4 bases and J by 4 bases, and 12 bases separated the two germline ends. The CDR3 coding sequence is TGTGCCAGCAGCACCAGGGTGGGGTACAATGAGCAGTTCTTC. It encodes CASSTRVGYNEQFF. The full variable domain, completed using reference TRBV9 and TRBJ2-1, is DSGVTQTPKHLITATGQRVTLRCSPRSGDLSVYWYQQSLDQGLQFLIQYYNGEERAKGNILERFSAQQFPDLHSELNLSSLELGDSALYFCASSTRVGYNEQFFGPGTRLTVL.

CDR3 sequence reads: CASAKLARGYEQYF. In DNA form, the CDR3 reads TGTGCCAGCGCAAAACTAGCGAGGGGATACGAGCAGTACTTC. V gene TRBV2 combines with J gene TRBJ2-7; the match to TRBD2 covers 7 bases. The CDR3 has 14 residues. Germline V lookup: CDR1 SNHLY, CDR2 FYNNEI. The trim removed 8 bases at V and 4 bases at J, leaving 11 bases unmatched.

This clone came up a few times. This chain joins TRBV7-2 and TRBJ2-7; no clear D gene. CDR3 length: 13 residues. V gave up 2 bases and J gave up 7 bases, with 12 bases separating them. From germline, CDR1 is SGHTA and CDR2 FQGNSA. The CDR3 loop is CASSLFSSGEQYF. In DNA, the CDR3 is TGTGCCAGCAGCTTATTCTCCTCTGGTGAGCAGTACTTC.

The rearrangement joins TRBV7-2 to TRBJ2-1; TRBD2 matches 13 bases. This CDR3 has 15 amino acids. V dropped 8 bases and J dropped 10; count of bases not matched to a gene: 11. In germline, CDR1 is SGHTA, CDR2 FQGNSA. Here the CDR3 reads CASRSYGLAGDEQFF. The CDR3 DNA reads TGTGCCAGCCGCAGCTACGGACTAGCGGGGGACGAGCAGTTCTTC.

Of note for this clone: One junction end disagrees with the germline gene, perhaps due to a read error. This chain links TRBV7-7 with TRBJ2-5; TRBD2 matches at 12 bases. This CDR3 comprises 18 residues. Germline V gene sequence: CDR1 SSHAT, CDR2 FNYEAQ (reference sequence). CDR3 amino acids: CASSLDGGLAGAQETQYF. CDR3 DNA sequence: TGTGCTAGCAGCTTAGACGGGGGACTAGCGGGCGCCCAAGAGACCCAGTACTTC.

This clone was seen a handful of times. This chain connects TRBV7-9 to TRBJ2-7; 12 bases are a match to TRBD2. The CDR3 has 17 amino acids. V dropped 3 bases and J dropped 3; count of bases not matched to a gene: 9. Germline V gives CDR1 SEHNR, CDR2 FQNEAQ (reference sequence). Here the CDR3 reads CASSFGLAGHPVYEQYF. The CDR3 region has the DNA TGTGCCAGCAGCTTCGGACTAGCGGGGCACCCGGTCTACGAGCAGTACTTC.